What follows describes a single TCR beta chain. Its cognate antigen is unknown. V lost 8 bases and J lost 6; bases outside the gene matches: 4. This CDR3 is built from 13 residues. Germline V gene data show CDR1 as SNHLY and CDR2 as FYNNEI. The memory fraction was CD4+CD45RO+CD25- cells. The study's findings and limits: Tumor-infiltrating Treg TCR alpha and beta sequences overlapped most with tumor naive CD4+ T cells, then blood naive.

Semi-nested PCR with Nested Universal Primer A followed constant-region reverse priming of full-length variable regions. TCRdb recomputed calls from the 5' RACE reads with MiXCR, one row per CDR3 protein. The sample includes approximately 42,000 distinct CDR3 sequences, roughly 27% of them seen just once. The source material was memory CD4+ T cells sorted from a lymph node. As for subset: memory CD4+ T cells, CD4+CD45RO+CD25-. The rearrangement links TRBV2 to TRBJ1-4; 9 nucleotides line up with TRBD1. The TCR comes from a female donor with breast cancer. CDR3 nucleotides: TGTGCCAGCGGCCGGGACAGGGATGAAAAACTGTTTTTT. Encoded protein: CASGRDRDEKLFF.